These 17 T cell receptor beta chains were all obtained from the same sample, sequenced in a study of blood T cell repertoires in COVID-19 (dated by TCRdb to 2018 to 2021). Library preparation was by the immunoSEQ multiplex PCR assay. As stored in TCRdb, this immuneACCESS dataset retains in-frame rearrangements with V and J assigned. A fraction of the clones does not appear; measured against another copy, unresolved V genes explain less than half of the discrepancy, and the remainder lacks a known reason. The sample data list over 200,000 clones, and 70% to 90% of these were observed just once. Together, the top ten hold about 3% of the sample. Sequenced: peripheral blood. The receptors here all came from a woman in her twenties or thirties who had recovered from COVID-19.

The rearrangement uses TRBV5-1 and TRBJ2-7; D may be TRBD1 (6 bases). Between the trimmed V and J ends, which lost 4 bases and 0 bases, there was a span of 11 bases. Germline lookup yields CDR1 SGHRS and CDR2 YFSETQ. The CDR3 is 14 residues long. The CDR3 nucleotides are TGCGCCAGCAGCCTTCTGGGGGCCTCCTACGAGCAGTACTTC. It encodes CASSLLGASYEQYF.

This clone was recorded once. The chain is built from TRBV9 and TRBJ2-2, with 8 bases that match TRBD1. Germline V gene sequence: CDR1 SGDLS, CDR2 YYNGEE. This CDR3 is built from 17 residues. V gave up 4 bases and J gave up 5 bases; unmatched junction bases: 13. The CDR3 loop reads CASSTLGQGGRTGELFF. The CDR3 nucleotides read TGTGCCAGCAGCACCCTCGGACAGGGTGGTCGGACCGGGGAGCTGTTTTTT.

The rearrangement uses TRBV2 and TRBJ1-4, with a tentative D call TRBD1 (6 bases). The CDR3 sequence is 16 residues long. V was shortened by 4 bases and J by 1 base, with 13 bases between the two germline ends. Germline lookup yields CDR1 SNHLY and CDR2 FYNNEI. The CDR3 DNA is TGTGCCAGCAGTGGGGGTCAGGGGAGAACTAATGAAAAACTGTTTTTT. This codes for CASSGGQGRTNEKLFF.

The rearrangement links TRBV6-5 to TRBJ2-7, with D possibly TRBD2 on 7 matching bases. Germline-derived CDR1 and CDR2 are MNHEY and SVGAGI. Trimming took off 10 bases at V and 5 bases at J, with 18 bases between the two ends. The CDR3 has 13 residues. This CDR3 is CATLIRGGDEQYF. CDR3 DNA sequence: TGTGCCACACTAATAAGGGGGGGAGACGAGCAGTACTTC.

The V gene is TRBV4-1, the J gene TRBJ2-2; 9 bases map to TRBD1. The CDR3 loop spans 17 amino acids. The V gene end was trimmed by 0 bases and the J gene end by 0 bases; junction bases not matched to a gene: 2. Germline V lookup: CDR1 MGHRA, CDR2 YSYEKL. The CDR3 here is CASSQDRDRANTGELFF. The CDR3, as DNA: TGCGCCAGCAGCCAAGATCGGGACAGGGCGAACACCGGGGAGCTGTTTTTT.

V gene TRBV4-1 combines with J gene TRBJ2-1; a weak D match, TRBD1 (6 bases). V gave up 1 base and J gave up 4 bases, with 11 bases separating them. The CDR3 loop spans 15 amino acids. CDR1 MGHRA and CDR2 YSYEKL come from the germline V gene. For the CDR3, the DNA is TGCGCCAGCAGCCAAGTTACAGGGATGTACAATGAGCAGTTCTTC. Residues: CASSQVTGMYNEQFF.

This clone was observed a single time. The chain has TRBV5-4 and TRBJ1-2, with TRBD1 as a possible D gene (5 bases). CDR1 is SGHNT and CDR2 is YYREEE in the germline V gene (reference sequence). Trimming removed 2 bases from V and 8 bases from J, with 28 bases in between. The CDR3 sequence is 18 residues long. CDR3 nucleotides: TGTGCCAGCAGCTTAGGGGCCGAAGGGGTTGGCCAAGTGGCGGGCTACACCTTC. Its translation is CASSLGAEGVGQVAGYTF.

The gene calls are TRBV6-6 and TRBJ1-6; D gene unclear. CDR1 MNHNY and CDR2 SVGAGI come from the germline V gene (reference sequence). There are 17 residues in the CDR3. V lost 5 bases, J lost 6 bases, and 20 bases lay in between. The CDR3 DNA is TGTGCCAGCAGTCCACGATGGAGCCTAGAAGTTAATTCACCCCTCCACTTT. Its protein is CASSPRWSLEVNSPLHF.

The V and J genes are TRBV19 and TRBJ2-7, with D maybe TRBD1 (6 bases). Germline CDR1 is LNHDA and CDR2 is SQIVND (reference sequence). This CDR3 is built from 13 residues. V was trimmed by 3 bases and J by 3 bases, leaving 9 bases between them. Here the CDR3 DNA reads TGTGCCAGTAGTATGTCAGGGGTCTACGAGCAGTACTTC. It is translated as CASSMSGVYEQYF. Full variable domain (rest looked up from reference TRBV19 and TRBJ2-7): DGGITQSPKYLFRKEGQNVTLSCEQNLNHDAMYWYRQDPGQGLRLIYYSQIVNDFQKGDIAEGYSVSREKKESFPLTVTSAQKNPTAFYLCASSMSGVYEQYFGPGTRLTVT.

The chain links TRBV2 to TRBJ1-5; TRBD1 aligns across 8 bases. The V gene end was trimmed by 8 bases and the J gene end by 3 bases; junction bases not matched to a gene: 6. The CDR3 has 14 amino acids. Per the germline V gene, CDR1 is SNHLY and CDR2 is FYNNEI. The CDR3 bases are TGTGCCAGCTTGGACAGGGTCGACAATCAGCCCCAGCATTTT. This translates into CASLDRVDNQPQHF.

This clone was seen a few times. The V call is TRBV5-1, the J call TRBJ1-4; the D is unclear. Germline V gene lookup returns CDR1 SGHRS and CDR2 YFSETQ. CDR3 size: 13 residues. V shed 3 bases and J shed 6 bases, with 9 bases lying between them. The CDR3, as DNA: TGCGCCAGCAGCTCAGGCCAATATGAAAAACTGTTTTTT. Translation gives CASSSGQYEKLFF. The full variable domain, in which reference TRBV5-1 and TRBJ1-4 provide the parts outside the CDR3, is KAGVTQTPRYLIKTRGQQVTLSCSPISGHRSVSWYQQTPGQGLQFLFEYFSETQRNKGNFPGRFSGRQFSNSRSEMNVSTLELGDSALYLCASSSGQYEKLFFGSGTQLSVL.

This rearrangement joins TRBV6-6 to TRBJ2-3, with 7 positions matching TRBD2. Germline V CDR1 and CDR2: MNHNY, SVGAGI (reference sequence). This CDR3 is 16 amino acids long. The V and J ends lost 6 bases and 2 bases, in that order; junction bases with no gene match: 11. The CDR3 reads CASRSPRGGPTDTQYF. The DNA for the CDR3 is TGTGCCAGCAGGTCCCCCCGCGGGGGTCCCACAGATACGCAGTATTTT.

CDR3 in amino acids: CASSAQDRFDGDTQYF. The CDR3, as DNA: TGTGCCAGCAGCGCCCAAGACAGATTTGATGGAGATACGCAGTATTTT. V and J are TRBV9 and TRBJ2-3, with a weak D call TRBD1 (5 bases). The CDR3 has 16 residues. V gave up 3 bases and J gave up 5 bases, with 19 bases separating them. Per the germline V gene, CDR1 is SGDLS and CDR2 is YYNGEE. Full variable domain (missing parts from reference TRBV9 and TRBJ2-3): DSGVTQTPKHLITATGQRVTLRCSPRSGDLSVYWYQQSLDQGLQFLIQYYNGEERAKGNILERFSAQQFPDLHSELNLSSLELGDSALYFCASSAQDRFDGDTQYFGPGTRLTVL.

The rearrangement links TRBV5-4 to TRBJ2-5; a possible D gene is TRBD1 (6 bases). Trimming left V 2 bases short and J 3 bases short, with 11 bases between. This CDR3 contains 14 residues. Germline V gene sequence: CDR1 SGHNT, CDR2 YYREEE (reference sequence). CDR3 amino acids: CASSLNRAEETQYF. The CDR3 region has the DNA TGTGCCAGCAGCTTAAACAGGGCGGAAGAGACCCAGTACTTC. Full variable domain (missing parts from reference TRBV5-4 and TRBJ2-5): ETGVTQSPTHLIKTRGQQVTLRCSSQSGHNTVSWYQQALGQGPQFIFQYYREEENGRGNFPPRFSGLQFPNYSSELNVNALELDDSALYLCASSLNRAEETQYFGPGTRLLVL.

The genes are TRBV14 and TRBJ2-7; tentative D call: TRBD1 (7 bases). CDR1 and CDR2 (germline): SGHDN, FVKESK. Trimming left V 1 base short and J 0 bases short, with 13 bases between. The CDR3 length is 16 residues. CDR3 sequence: CASSQAGRGASYEQYF. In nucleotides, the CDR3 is TGTGCCAGCAGCCAAGCGGGCAGGGGGGCCTCCTACGAGCAGTACTTC.

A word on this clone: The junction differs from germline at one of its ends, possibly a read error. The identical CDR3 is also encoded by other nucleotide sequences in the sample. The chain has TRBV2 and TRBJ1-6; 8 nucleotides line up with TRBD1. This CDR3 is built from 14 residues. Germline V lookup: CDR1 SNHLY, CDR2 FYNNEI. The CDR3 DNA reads TGTGCCAGCAGCGAAGACAGGGGAGGATCACCCCTCCACTTT. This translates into CASSEDRGGSPLHF.

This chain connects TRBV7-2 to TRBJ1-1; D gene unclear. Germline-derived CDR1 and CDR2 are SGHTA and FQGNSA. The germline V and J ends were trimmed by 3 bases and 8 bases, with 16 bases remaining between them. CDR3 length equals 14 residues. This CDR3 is CASSFFPGTPEAFF. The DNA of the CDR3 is TGTGCCAGCAGCTTCTTTCCTGGCACACCAGAAGCTTTCTTT.